This TCR beta chain was sequenced for a study of OX40 agonist ivuxolimab in advanced cancers. Turning to this clone: Its target is not known.

The protocol was immunoSEQ multiplex PCR, while the TCRdb copy is restricted to in-frame clones and leaves out a portion. The sample lists 95,000 to 150,000 clones, roughly 90% occurring once. Study-wide results and caveats: Dose levels from 0.1 to 3.0 mg/kg saw CD4+ and CD8+ blood T cells expand clonally by week 6.

CDR1 is SGHNT, CDR2 YYREEE, per germline (reference sequence). CDR3 length equals 14 residues. V was clipped by 5 bases and J by 0 bases, with 9 bases between them. The rearrangement links TRBV5-4 to TRBJ1-3, with D perhaps TRBD1 (5 bases). The TCR was taken from an adult with an advanced solid tumor such as melanoma, head and neck, liver or kidney cancer. The source material was CD4+ or CD8+ T cells sorted from blood, sampled in a trial of the OX40 agonist ivuxolimab. The CDR3 DNA reads TGTGCCAGCAGTGGGACTCTCTCTGGAAACACCATATATTTT. Translating gives CASSGTLSGNTIYF.